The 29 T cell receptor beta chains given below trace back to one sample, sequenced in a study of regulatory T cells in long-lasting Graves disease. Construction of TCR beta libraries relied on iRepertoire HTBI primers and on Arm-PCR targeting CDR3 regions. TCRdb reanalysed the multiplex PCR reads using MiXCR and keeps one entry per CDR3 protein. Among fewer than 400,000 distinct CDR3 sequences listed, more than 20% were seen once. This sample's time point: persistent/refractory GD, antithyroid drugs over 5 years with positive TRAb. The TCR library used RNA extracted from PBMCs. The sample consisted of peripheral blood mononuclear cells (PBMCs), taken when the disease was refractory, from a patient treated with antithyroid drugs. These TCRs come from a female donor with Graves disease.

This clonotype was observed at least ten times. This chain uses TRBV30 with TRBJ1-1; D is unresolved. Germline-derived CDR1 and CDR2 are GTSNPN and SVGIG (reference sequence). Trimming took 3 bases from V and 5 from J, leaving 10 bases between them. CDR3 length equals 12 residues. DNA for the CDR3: TGTGCCTGGAGAGCTTGGGTTACTGAAGCTTTCTTT. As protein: CAWRAWVTEAFF. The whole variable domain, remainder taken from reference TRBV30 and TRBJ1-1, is SQTIHQWPATLVQPVGSPLSLECTVEGTSNPNLYWYRQAAGRGLQLLFYSVGIGQISSEVPQNLSASRPQDRQFILSSKKLLLSDSGFYLCAWRAWVTEAFFGQGTRLTVV.

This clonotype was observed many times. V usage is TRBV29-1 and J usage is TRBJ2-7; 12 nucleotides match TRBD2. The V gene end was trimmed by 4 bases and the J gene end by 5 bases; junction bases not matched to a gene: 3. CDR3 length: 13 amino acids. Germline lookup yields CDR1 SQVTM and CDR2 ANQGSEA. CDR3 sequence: CSVVGLAGNEQYF. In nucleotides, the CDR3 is TGCAGCGTTGTCGGACTAGCGGGAAACGAGCAGTACTTC.

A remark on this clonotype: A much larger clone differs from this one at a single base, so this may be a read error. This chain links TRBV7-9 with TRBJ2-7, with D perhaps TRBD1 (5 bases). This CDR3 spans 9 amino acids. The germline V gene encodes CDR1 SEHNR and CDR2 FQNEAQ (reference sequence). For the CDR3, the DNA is TGTGTCAGGGCTTACGAGCAGTACTTC. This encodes CVRAYEQYF. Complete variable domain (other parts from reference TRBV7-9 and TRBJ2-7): DTGVSQNPRHKITKRGQNVTFRCDPISEHNRLYWYRQTLGQGPEFLTYFQNEAQLEKSRLLSDRFSAERPKGSFSTLEIQRTEQGDSAMYLCVRAYEQYFGPGTRLTVT.

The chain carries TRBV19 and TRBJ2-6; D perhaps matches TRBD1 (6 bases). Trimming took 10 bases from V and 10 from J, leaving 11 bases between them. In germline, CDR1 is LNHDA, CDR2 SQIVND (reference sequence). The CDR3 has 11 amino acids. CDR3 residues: CATKTGNVLTF. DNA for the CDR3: TGTGCCACCAAAACAGGGAACGTCCTGACTTTC. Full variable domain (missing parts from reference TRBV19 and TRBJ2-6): DGGITQSPKYLFRKEGQNVTLSCEQNLNHDAMYWYRQDPGQGLRLIYYSQIVNDFQKGDIAEGYSVSREKKESFPLTVTSAQKNPTAFYLCATKTGNVLTFGAGSRLTVL.

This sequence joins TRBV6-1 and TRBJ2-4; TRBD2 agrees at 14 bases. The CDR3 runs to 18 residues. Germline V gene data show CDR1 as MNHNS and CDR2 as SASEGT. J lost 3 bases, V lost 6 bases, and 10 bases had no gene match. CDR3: CASRGLAGVTGGKNIQYF. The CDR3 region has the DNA TGTGCCAGCAGGGGACTAGCGGGAGTCACCGGGGGCAAAAACATTCAGTACTTC.

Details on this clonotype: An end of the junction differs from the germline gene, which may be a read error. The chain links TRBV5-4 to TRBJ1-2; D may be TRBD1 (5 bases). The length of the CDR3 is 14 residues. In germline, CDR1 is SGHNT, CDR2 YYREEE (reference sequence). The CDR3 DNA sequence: TGTGCCAGCAGCCGTGACAGCCTCAACTATAGCTACACCTTC. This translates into CASSRDSLNYSYTF.

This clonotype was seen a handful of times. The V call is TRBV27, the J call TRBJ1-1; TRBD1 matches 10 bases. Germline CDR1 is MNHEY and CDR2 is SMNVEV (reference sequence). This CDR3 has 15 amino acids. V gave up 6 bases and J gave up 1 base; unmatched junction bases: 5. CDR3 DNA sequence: TGTGCCAGCAGGCCGGGACAGGGGCCGAACACTGAAGCTTTCTTT. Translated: CASRPGQGPNTEAFF.

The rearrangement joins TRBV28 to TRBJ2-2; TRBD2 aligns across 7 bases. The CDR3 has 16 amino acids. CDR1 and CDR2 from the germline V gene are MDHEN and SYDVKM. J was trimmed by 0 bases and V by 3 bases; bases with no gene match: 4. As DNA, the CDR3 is TGTGCCAGCAGTTTGGCGGGAGCTGCGAACACCGGGGAGCTGTTTTTT. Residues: CASSLAGAANTGELFF.

The CDR3 sequence: CASSQGILSGANVLTF. The CDR3 nucleotides are TGTGCCAGCAGCCAAGGGATTCTCTCTGGGGCCAACGTCCTGACTTTC. The gene calls are TRBV3-1 and TRBJ2-6; D not resolved. Trimming stripped 1 base from V and 0 bases from J, with 7 bases between. In germline, CDR1 is LGHDT, CDR2 YNNKEL (reference sequence). This CDR3 has 16 residues.

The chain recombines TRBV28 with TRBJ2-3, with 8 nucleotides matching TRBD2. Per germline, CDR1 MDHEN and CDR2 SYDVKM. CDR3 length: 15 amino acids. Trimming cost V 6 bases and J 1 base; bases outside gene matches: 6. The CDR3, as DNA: TGTGCCAGCAGCTCCTCAGCGGGAGGCACAGATACGCAGTATTTT. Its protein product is CASSSSAGGTDTQYF.

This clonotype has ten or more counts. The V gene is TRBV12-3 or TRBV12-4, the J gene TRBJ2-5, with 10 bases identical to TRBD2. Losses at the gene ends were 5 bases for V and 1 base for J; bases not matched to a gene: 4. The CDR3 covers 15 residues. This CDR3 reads CASSVTSGAQETQYF. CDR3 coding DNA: TGTGCCAGCAGTGTAACTAGCGGGGCCCAAGAGACCCAGTACTTC.

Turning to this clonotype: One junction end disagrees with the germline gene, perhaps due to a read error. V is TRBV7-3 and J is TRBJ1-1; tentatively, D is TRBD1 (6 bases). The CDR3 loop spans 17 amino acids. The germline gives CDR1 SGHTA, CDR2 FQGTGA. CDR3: CASSQIANLNRVTEASF. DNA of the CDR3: TGTGCCAGCAGCCAAATCGCGAACCTCAACAGGGTCACTGAAGCTTCCTTT.

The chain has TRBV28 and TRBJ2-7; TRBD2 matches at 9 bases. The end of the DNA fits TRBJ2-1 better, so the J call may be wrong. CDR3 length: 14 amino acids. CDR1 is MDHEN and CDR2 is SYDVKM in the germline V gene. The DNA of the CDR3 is TGTGCCAGCAGTTTATTGTTAGCGGGAGTTCAGCAGTTCTTC. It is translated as CASSLLLAGVQQFF.

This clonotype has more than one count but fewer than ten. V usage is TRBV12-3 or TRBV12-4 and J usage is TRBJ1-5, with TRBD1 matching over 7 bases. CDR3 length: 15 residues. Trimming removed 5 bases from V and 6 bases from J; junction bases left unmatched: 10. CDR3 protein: CASSPGTVSSQPQHF. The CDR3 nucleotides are TGTGCCAGCAGTCCCGGGACAGTGAGTAGTCAGCCCCAGCATTTT.

The CDR3 spells CASSQPEGVYTEAFF. In DNA form, the CDR3 reads TGCGCCAGCAGCCAGCCTGAGGGGGTGTACACTGAAGCTTTCTTT. The genes are TRBV5-1 and TRBJ1-1; possible D gene TRBD1, 6 bases. This CDR3 contains 15 residues. Germline CDR1 SGHRS, CDR2 YFSETQ. The V gene lost 4 bases and the J gene lost 3 bases, with 16 bases spanning the gap.

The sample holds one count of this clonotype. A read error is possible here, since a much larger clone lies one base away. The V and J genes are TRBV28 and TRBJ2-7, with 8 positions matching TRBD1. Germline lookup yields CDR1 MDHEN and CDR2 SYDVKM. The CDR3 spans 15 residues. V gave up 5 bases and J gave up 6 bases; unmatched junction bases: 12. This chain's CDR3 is CASSDQGARSIEQYF. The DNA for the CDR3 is TGTGCCAGCAGTGATCAGGGGGCGCGATCGATCGAGCAGTACTTC.

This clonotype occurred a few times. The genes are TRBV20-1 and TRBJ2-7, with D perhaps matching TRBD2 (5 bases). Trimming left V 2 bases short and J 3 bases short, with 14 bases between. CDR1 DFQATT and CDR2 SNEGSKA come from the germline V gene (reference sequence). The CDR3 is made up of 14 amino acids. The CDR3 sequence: CSARSALAVYEQYF. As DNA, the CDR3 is TGCAGTGCTAGAAGTGCGCTAGCAGTCTACGAGCAGTACTTC.

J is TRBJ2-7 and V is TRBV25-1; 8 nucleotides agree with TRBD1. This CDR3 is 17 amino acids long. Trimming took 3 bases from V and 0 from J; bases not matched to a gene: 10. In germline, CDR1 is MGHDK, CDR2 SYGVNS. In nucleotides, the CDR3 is TGTGCCAGCAGTGATCGGGACAGGTTGCTTCCCTCCTACGAGCAGTACTTC. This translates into CASSDRDRLLPSYEQYF.

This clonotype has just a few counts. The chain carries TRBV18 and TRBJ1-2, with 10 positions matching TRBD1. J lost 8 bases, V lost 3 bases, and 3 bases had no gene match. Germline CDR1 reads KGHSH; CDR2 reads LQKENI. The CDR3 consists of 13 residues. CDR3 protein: CASSPTGGEGYTF. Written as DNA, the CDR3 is TGTGCCAGCTCACCGACAGGGGGCGAAGGCTACACCTTC.

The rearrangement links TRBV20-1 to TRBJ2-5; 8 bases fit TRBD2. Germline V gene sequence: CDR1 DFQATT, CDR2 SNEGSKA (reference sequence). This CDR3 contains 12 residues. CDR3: CSPREGRETQYF. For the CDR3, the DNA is TGCAGCCCCCGGGAGGGCCGAGAGACCCAGTACTTC.

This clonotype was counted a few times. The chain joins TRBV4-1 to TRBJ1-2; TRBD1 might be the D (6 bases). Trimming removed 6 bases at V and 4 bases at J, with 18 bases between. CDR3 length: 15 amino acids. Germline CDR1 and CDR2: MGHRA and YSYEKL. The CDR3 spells CASSHPGAGGYGYTF. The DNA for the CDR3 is TGCGCCAGCAGTCACCCGGGGGCCGGCGGCTATGGCTACACCTTC.

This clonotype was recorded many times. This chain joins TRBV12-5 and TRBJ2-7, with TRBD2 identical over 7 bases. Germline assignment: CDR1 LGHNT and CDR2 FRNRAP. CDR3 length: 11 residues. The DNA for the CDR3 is TGTGCCAGCGGGGCTTCCTACGAGCAGTACTTC. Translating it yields CASGASYEQYF.

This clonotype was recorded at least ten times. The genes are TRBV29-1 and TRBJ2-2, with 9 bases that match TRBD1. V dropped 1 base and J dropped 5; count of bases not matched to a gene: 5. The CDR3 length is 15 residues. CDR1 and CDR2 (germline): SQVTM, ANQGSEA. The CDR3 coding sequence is TGCAGCGTTGAAGCCTGGACAGGGGTAACCGGGGAGCTGTTTTTT. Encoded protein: CSVEAWTGVTGELFF.

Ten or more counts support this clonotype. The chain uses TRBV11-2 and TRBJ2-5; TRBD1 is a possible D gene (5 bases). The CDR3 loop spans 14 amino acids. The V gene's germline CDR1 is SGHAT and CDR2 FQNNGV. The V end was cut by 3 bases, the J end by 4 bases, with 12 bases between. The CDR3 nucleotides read TGTGCCAGCAGCTTCCCAGGGCTTGGAGAGACCCAGTACTTC. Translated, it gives CASSFPGLGETQYF.

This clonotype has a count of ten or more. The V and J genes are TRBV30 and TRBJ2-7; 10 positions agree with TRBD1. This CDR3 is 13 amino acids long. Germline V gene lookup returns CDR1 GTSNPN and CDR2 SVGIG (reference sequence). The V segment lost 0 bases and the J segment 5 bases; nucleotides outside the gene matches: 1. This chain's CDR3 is CAWSVGTGDEQYF. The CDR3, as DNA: TGTGCCTGGAGTGTGGGGACAGGGGACGAGCAGTACTTC.

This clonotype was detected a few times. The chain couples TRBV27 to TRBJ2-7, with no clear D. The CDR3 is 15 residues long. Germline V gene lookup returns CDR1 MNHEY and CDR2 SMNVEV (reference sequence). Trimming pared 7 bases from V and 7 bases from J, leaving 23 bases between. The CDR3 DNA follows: TGTGCCAGCACCTTCCCGGGTGAGGTGACTCGGGAGCAGTACTTC. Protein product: CASTFPGEVTREQYF.

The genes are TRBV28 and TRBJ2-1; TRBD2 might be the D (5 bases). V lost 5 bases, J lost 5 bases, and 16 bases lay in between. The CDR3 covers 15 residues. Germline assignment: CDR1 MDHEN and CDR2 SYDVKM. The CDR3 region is CASSPRTRFDNEQFF. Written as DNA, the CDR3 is TGTGCCAGCAGTCCACGCACTAGGTTCGACAATGAGCAGTTCTTC.

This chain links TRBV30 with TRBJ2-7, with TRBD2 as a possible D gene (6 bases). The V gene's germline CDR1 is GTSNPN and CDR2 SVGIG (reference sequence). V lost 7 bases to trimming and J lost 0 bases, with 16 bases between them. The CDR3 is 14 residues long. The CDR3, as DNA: TGTGCCTTGGAGAGGGACTCGAGCTCCTACGAGCAGTACTTC. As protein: CALERDSSSYEQYF.

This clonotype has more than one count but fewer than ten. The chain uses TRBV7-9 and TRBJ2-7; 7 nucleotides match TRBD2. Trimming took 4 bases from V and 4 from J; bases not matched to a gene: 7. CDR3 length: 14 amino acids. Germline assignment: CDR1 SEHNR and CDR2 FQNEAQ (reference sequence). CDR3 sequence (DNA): TGTGCCAGCAGCTCCCCGGGACTACCTTACGAGCAGTACTTC. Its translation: CASSSPGLPYEQYF.